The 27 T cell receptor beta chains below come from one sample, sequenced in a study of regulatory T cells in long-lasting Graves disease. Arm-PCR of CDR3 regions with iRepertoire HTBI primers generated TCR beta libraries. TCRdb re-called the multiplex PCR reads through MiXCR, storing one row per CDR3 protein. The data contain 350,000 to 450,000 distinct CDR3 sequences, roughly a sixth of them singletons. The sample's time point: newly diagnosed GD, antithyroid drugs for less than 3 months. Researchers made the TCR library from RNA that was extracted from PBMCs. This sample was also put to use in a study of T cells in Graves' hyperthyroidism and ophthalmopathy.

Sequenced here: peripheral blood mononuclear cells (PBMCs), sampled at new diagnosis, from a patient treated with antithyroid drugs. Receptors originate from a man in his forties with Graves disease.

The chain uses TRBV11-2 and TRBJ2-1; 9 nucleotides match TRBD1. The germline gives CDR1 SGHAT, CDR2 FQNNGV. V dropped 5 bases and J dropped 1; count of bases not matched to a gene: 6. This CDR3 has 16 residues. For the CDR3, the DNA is TGTGCCAGCAGCCCGAGACAGGGGGGGTCCTACAATGAGCAGTTCTTC. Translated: CASSPRQGGSYNEQFF. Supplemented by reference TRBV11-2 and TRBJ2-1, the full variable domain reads EAGVAQSPRYKIIEKRQSVAFWCNPISGHATLYWYQQILGQGPKLLIQFQNNGVVDDSQLPKDRFSAERLKGVDSTLKIQPAKLEDSAVYLCASSPRQGGSYNEQFFGPGTRLTVL.

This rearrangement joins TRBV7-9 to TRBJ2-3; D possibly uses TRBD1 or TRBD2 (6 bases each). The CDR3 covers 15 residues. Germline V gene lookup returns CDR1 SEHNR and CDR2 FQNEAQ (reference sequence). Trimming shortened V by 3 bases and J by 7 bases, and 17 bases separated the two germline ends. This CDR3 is CASSFSGGQRNTQYF. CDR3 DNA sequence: TGTGCCAGCAGCTTTTCCGGGGGCCAGCGAAATACGCAGTATTTT. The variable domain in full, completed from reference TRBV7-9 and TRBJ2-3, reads DTGVSQNPRHKITKRGQNVTFRCDPISEHNRLYWYRQTLGQGPEFLTYFQNEAQLEKSRLLSDRFSAERPKGSFSTLEIQRTEQGDSAMYLCASSFSGGQRNTQYFGPGTRLTVL.

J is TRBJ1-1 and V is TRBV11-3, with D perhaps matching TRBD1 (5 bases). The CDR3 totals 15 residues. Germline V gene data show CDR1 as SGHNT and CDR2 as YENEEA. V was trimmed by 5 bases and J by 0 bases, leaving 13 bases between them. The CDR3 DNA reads TGTGCCAGCAGCGCCCGAGGGGTCATGAACACTGAAGCTTTCTTT. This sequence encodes CASSARGVMNTEAFF.

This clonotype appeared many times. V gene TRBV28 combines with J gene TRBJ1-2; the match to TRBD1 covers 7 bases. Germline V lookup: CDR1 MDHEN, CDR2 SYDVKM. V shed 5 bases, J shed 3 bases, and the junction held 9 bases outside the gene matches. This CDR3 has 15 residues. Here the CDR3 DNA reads TGTGCCAGCAGTCGACAGGGCGGGAGCGACTATGGCTACACCTTC. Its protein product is CASSRQGGSDYGYTF.

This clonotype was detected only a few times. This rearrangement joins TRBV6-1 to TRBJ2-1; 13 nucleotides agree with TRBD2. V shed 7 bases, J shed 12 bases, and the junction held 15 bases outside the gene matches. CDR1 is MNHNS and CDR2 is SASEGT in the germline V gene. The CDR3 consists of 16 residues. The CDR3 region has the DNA TGTGCCAGCACCGACCCCACTAGCGGGGGGGCCAAAGGGCAGTTCTTC. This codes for CASTDPTSGGAKGQFF.

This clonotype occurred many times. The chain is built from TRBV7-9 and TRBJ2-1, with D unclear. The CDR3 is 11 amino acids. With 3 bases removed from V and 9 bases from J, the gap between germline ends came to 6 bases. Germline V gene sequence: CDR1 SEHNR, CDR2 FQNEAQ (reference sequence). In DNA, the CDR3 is TGTGCCAGCAGCTTTCCGAGTGAGCAGTTCTTC. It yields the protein CASSFPSEQFF.

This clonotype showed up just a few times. As DNA, the CDR3 is TGTGCCAGCAGCTTCCCCGGGACTAGCGGGGGGTTCTCCTACAATGAGCAGTTCTTC. It codes for CASSFPGTSGGFSYNEQFF. The V gene is TRBV5-6, the J gene TRBJ2-1; 15 bases fit TRBD2. Germline CDR1 and CDR2: SGHDT and YYEEEE. CDR3 length equals 19 residues. Unmatched junction bases numbered 6, after V lost 2 bases and J lost 0 bases.

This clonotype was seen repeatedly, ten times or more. CDR3 amino acids: CASSRNAYGYTF. As DNA, the CDR3 is TGTGCCAGCAGTCGCAATGCCTATGGCTACACCTTC. The chain couples TRBV12-3 or TRBV12-4 to TRBJ1-2; D unresolved. The V gene lost 5 bases and the J gene lost 4 bases, with 8 bases spanning the gap. This CDR3 has 12 residues.

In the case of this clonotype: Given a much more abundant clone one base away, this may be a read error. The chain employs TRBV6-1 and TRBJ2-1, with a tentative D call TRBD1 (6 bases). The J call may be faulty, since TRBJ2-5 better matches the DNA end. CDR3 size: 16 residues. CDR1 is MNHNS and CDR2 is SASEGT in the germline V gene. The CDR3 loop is CASGIKLGQGSETQYF. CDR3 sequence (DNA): TGTGCCAGCGGAATAAAGCTTGGGCAGGGGTCGGAGACCCAGTACTTC.

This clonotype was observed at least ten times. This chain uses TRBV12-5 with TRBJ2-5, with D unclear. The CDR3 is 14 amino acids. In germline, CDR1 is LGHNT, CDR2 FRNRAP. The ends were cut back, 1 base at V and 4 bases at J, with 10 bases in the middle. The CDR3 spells CASGLGHGAETQYF. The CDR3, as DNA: TGTGCTAGTGGTTTGGGACACGGAGCAGAGACCCAGTACTTC.

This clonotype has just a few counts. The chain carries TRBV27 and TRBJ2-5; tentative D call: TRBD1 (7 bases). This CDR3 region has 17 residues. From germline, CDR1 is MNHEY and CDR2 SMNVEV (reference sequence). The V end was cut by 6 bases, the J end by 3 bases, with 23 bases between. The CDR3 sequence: CASSPLAVGRGEETQYF. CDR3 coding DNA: TGTGCCAGCAGCCCGCTCGCGGTTGGCAGGGGGGAAGAGACCCAGTACTTC.

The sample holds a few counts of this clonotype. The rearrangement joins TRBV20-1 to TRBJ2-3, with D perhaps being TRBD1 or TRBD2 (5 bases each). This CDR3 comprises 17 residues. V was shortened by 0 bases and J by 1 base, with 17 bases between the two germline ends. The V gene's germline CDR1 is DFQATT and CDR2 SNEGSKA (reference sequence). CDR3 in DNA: TGCAGTGCTAGAGATTTCCGTCTCGGGGCAGGCACAGATACGCAGTATTTT. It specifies CSARDFRLGAGTDTQYF.

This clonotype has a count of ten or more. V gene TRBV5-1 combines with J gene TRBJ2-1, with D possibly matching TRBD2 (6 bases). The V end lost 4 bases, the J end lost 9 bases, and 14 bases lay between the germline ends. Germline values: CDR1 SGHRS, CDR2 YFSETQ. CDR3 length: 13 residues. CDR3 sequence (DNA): TGCGCCAGCAGCCTCGGGAGCCCTATTGAGCAGTTCTTC. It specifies CASSLGSPIEQFF.

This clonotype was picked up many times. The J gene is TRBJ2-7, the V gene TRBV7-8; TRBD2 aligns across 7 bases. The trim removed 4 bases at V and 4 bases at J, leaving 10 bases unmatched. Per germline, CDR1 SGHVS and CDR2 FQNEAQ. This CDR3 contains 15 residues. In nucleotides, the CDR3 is TGTGCCAGCAGCTCCCAGCGGGGTGCTGCTTACGAGCAGTACTTC. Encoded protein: CASSSQRGAAYEQYF.

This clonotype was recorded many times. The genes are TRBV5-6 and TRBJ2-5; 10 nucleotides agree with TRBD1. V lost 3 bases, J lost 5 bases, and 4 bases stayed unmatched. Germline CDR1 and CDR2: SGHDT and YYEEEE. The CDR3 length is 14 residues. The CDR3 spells CASSSTGGKETQYF. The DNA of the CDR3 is TGTGCCAGCAGCTCGACAGGGGGCAAGGAGACCCAGTACTTC.

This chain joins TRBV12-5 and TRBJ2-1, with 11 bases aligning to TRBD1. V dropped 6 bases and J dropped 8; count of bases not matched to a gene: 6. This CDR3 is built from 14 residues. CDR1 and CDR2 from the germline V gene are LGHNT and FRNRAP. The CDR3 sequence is CASGRDRGAYEQFF. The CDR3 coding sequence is TGTGCTAGTGGACGGGACAGGGGGGCGTATGAGCAGTTCTTC.

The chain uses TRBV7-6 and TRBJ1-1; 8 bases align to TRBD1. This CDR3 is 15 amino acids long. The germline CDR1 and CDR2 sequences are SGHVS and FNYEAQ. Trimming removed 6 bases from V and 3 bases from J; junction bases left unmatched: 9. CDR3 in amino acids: CASSLGQGRDTEAFF. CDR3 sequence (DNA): TGTGCCAGCAGTCTTGGACAGGGTAGGGACACTGAAGCTTTCTTT.

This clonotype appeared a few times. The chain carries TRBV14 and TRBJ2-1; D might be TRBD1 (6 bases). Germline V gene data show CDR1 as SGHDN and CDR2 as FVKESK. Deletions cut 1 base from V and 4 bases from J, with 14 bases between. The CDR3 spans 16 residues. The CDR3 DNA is TGTGCCAGCAGCCAAGCGGCCGGGACACATTACAATGAGCAGTTCTTC. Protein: CASSQAAGTHYNEQFF.

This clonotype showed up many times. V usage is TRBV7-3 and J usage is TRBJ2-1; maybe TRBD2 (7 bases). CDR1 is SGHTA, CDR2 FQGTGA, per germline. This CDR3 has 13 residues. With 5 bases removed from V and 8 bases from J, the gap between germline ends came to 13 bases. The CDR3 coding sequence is TGTGCCAGCAGCCTCCAGGGGAGGGATGAGCAGTTCTTC. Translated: CASSLQGRDEQFF.

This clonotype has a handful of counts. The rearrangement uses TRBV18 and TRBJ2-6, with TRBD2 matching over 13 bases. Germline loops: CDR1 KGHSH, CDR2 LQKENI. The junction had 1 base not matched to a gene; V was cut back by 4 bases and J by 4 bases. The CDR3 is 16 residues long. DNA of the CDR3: TGTGCCAGCTCACGGACTAGCGGGGGCGGGGCCAACGTCCTGACTTTC. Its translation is CASSRTSGGGANVLTF.

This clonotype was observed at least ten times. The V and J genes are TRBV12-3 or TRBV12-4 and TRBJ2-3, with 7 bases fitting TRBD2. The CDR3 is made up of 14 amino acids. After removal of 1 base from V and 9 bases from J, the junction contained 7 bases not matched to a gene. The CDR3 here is CASSLGAGVQTQYF. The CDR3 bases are TGTGCCAGCAGTTTAGGGGCGGGAGTGCAAACGCAGTATTTT.

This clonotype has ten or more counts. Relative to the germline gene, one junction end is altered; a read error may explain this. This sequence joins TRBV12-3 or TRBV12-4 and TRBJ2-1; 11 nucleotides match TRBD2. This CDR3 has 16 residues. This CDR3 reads CASSVAGGRTHNEQFF. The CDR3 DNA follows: TGTGCCAGCAGTGTAGCGGGGGGGCGCACCCACAATGAGCAGTTCTTC.

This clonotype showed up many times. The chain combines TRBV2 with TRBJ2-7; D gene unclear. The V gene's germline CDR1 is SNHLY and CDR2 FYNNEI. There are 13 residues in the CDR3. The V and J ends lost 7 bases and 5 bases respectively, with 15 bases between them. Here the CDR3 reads CASIWSPKDEQYF. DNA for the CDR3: TGTGCCAGCATCTGGAGCCCCAAGGACGAGCAGTACTTC.

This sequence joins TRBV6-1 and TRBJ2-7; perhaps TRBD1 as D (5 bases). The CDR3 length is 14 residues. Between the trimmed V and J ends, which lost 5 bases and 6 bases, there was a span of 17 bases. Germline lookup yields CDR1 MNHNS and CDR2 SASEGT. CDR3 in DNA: TGTGCCAGCAGTCCAGTTGGGGCTTTTCCCGAGCAGTACTTC. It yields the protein CASSPVGAFPEQYF.

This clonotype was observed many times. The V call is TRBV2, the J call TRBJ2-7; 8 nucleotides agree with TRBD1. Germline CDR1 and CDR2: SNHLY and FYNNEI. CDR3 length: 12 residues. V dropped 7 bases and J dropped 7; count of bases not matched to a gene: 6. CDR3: CASTWTGREQYF. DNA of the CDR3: TGTGCCAGCACCTGGACAGGGCGGGAGCAGTACTTC.

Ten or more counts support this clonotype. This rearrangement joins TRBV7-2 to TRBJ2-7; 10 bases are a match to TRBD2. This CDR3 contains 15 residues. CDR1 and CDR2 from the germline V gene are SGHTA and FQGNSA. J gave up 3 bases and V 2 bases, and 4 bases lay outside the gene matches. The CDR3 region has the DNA TGTGCCAGCAGCTTAATCTTAGCGGGGGGCTACGAGCAGTACTTC. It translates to CASSLILAGGYEQYF.

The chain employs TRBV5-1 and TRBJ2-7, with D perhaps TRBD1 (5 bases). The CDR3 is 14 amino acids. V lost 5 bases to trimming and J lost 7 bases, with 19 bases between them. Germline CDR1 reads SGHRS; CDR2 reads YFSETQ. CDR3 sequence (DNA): TGCGCCAGCAGGAAACAGGACCCCACCACGGAGCAGTACTTC. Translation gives CASRKQDPTTEQYF.